This T cell receptor (beta chain) was captured in a study of glioma-infiltrating T cells after dendritic cell vaccination. On the study more broadly: The vaccine used monocyte-derived dendritic cells pulsed overnight with autologous tumor lysate.

Assay used: immunoSEQ multiplex PCR; TCRdb lists only in-frame clones, some missing. Among 90,000 to 140,000 clones listed, almost 90% were seen once. This CDR3 is 15 amino acids long. The V and J ends lost 2 bases and 6 bases, in that order; junction bases with no gene match: 5. Germline loops: CDR1 SNHLY, CDR2 FYNNEI. As to time point: after dendritic cell vaccination, including at tumor progression/relapse. The chain couples TRBV2 to TRBJ1-5; TRBD1 aligns across 9 bases. The sample was blood, taken after dendritic cell vaccination. The origin of this receptor is a human donor with glioblastoma. This CDR3 reads CASSENRGQSQPQHF. The CDR3 DNA reads TGTGCCAGCAGTGAAAACAGGGGGCAAAGTCAGCCCCAGCATTTT. Complete variable domain (other parts from reference TRBV2 and TRBJ1-5): EPEVTQTPSHQVTQMGQEVILRCVPISNHLYFYWYRQILGQKVEFLVSFYNNEISEKSEIFDDQFSVERPDGSNFTLKIRSTKLEDSAMYFCASSENRGQSQPQHFGDGTRLSIL.